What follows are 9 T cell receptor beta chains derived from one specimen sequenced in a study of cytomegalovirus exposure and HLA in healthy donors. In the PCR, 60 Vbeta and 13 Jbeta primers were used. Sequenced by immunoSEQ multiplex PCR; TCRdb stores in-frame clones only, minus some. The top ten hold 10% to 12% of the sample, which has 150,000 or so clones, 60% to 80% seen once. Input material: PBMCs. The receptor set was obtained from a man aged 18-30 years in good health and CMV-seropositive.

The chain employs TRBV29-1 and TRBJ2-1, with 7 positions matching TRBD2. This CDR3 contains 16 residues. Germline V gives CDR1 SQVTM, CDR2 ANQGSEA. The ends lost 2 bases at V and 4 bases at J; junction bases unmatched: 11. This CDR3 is CSVELGGPSRYNEQFF. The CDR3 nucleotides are TGCAGCGTTGAATTGGGAGGGCCCTCGAGATACAATGAGCAGTTCTTC.

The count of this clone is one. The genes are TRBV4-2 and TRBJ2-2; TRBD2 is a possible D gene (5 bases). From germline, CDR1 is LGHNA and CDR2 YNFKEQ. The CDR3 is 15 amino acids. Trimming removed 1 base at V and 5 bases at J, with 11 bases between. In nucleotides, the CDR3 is TGTGCCAGCAGCCAAGGAGAGGTAGCGACCGGGGAGCTGTTTTTT. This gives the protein CASSQGEVATGELFF.

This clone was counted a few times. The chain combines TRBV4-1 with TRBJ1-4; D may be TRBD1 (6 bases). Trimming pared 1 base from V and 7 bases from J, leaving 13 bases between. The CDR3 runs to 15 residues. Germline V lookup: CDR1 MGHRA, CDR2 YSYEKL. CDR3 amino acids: CASSQAVQGSEKLFF. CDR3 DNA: TGCGCCAGCAGCCAAGCGGTACAGGGAAGTGAAAAACTGTTTTTT.

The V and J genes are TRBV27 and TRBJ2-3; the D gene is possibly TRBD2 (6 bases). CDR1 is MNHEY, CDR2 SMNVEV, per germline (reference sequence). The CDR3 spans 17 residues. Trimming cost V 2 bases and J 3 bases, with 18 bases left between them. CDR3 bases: TGTGCCAGCAGTTTAAGAATTTTGAGGGCGGGGACAGATACGCAGTATTTT. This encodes CASSLRILRAGTDTQYF.

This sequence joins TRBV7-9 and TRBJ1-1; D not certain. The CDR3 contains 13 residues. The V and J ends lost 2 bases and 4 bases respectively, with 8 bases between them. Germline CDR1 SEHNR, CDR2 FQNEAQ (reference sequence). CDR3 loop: CASSLFPGTEAFF. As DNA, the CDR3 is TGTGCCAGCAGCTTATTTCCCGGCACTGAAGCTTTCTTT. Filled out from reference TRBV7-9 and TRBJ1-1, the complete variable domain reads DTGVSQNPRHKITKRGQNVTFRCDPISEHNRLYWYRQTLGQGPEFLTYFQNEAQLEKSRLLSDRFSAERPKGSFSTLEIQRTEQGDSAMYLCASSLFPGTEAFFGQGTRLTVV.

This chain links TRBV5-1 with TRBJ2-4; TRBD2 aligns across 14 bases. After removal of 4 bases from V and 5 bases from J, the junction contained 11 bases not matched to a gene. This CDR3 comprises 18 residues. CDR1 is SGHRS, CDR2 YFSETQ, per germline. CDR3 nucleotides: TGCGCCAGCAGCCCCGAGGGACTAGCGGGAGTGGGCGAAAACATTCAGTACTTC. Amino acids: CASSPEGLAGVGENIQYF.

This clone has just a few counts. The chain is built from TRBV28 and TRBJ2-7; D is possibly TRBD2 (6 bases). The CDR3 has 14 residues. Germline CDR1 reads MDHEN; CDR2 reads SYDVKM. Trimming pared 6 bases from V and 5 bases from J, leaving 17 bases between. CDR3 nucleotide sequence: TGTGCCAGCAGCCACCCCCGGGACTTCGACGAGCAGTACTTC. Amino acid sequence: CASSHPRDFDEQYF. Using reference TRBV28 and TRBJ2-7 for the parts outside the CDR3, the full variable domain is DVKVTQSSRYLVKRTGEKVFLECVQDMDHENMFWYRQDPGLGLRLIYFSYDVKMKEKGDIPEGYSVSREKKERFSLILESASTNQTSMYLCASSHPRDFDEQYFGPGTRLTVT.

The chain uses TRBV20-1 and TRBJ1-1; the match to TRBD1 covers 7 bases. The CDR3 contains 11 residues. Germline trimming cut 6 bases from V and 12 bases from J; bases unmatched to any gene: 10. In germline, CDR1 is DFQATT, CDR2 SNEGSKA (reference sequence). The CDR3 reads CSAGLTGEPFF. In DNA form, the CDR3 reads TGCAGTGCCGGACTTACAGGGGAACCTTTCTTT.

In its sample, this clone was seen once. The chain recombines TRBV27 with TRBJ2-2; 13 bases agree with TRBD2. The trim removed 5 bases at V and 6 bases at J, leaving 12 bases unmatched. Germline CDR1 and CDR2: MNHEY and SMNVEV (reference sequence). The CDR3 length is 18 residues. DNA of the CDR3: TGTGCCAGCAGTGCACCCGTCGGACTAGCGGGAGTGCCCGGGGAGCTGTTTTTT. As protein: CASSAPVGLAGVPGELFF.